These T cell receptor beta chains were read from a single sample in a study of glioma-infiltrating T cells. TCRdb reanalysed the multiplex PCR reads using MiXCR and keeps one entry per CDR3 protein. Of under 200,000 distinct CDR3 sequences in the sample, around 40% were seen once. Sequenced material: glioma tissue, nonneoplastic brain tissue, or PBMCs (not recorded which). The receptors here all came from a human donor with low-grade glioma or glioblastoma, undergoing nonglioma brain surgery, or in good health (not recorded which). Each CDR3 is given with its conserved first and last residue. Fields, in order: J gene, V gene, CDR3 protein.

TRBJ2-7	TRBV15	CATSRRSTVGYEQYF
TRBJ1-2	TRBV28	CASSSSEGGSAGYTF
TRBJ2-3	TRBV15	CATSRNSGSTDTQYF
TRBJ2-7	TRBV2	CASRDRDTYYEQYF
TRBJ2-1	TRBV20-1	CSASDAGSGTYYNEQFF
TRBJ1-1	TRBV2	CASSLGRALRSTNTEAFF
TRBJ2-5	TRBV7-9	CASRATGGTSKTQYF
TRBJ2-5	TRBV28	CASSVTRAGGGKETQYF
TRBJ2-1	TRBV20-1	CSVDLGRGKAEQFF
TRBJ2-7	TRBV28	CASRMTETIGMYEQYF
TRBJ1-2	TRBV10-3	CAINGDSNGYTF
TRBJ1-3	TRBV20-1	CSARYHPGGGNTIYF
TRBJ2-1	TRBV19	CASSPSGRVWEQFF
TRBJ1-5	TRBV7-8	CASSPSLGGNQPQHF
TRBJ2-1	TRBV20-1	CSVVDRENEQFF
TRBJ2-2	TRBV2	CASSDSHPGTGELFF
TRBJ2-7	TRBV2	CAIDRAPYEQYF
TRBJ2-7	TRBV7-2	CASSLRGQKGYEQYF
TRBJ2-1	TRBV5-4	CASSPTGTRTIEQFF
TRBJ1-5	TRBV5-5	CASSFTGDYNQPQHF
TRBJ2-7	TRBV30	CAWSVISYEQYF
TRBJ1-1	TRBV6-2/TRBV6-3	CASAWGGTAEAFF
TRBJ2-1	TRBV29-1	CSVIGRQDSSYNEQFF
TRBJ1-1	TRBV4-1	CASSQVGSAFMNTEAFF
TRBJ2-3	TRBV11-2	CASSLSGITDKQYF
TRBJ1-5	TRBV19	CASKERYSNQPQHF
TRBJ2-3	TRBV5-1	CASSYNIAGGGDTQYF
TRBJ1-1	TRBV28	CATELDRGRSEAFF
TRBJ2-1	TRBV3-1	CASSQEQGGRYNEQFF
TRBJ1-1	TRBV18	CASSPPIALTEAFF
TRBJ2-3	TRBV28	CAGGINSGTQYF
TRBJ2-5	TRBV9	CASSVGPSGHQETQYF
TRBJ2-5	TRBV6-1	CASSEGSPGTVQETQYF
TRBJ2-1	TRBV2	CASSQGAGVYNEQLF
TRBJ2-1	TRBV7-2	CASSLMDRGDEQFF
TRBJ1-2	TRBV28	CASGSWTENYGYTF
TRBJ2-5	TRBV11-2	CASSLAMSGGGQETQYF
TRBJ2-1	TRBV19	CASSIGGLEQFF
TRBJ1-5	TRBV6-1	CASRDFGNQPQHF
TRBJ2-5	TRBV3-1	CASSLWETQYF
TRBJ2-5	TRBV4-2	CASTPFSGTGETQYF
TRBJ2-3	TRBV27	CASSFAGSTDTQYF